This T cell receptor beta chain was recovered during a study of graft-versus-host responses after intestinal transplantation. Per germline, CDR1 SEHNR and CDR2 FQNEAQ (reference sequence). The germline V and J ends were trimmed by 2 bases and 5 bases, with 9 bases remaining between them. There are 13 residues in the CDR3. Turning to this clone: As yet, its antigen is unknown.

TCRdb keeps only in-frame clones here, not all; method: immunoSEQ multiplex PCR. The data show about 110,000 clones, with roughly 86% seen just once and about 0.73% held by the top ten. Sequenced here: unstimulated CD4+ T cells sorted from spleen or lymph node cells, sampled before transplant. This sequence joins TRBV7-9 and TRBJ1-2; D is unclear. The origin of this receptor is a human donor who was the organ donor for an intestinal transplant. The CDR3 region has the DNA TGTGCCAGCAGCTTAAGGCAGACATATGGCTACACCTTC. Translation: CASSLRQTYGYTF.